This T cell receptor beta chain was recorded in a study of T cells in Graves' hyperthyroidism and ophthalmopathy. Points from the study as a whole: Most thyroid clonotypes expanded above 0.001 were also detected in blood.

The table lists this clonotype with many counts. Its specificity is not known. Germline V lookup: CDR1 DFQATT, CDR2 SNEGSKA (reference sequence). This CDR3 is 14 amino acids long. V was shortened by 2 bases and J by 2 bases, with 10 bases between the two germline ends. RNA transcripts provided the source from which TCR beta CDR3 regions were amplified. RT-PCR in the first round (using the HTBI primer set) targeted the TCR CDR3. TCRdb reanalysed the multiplex PCR reads using MiXCR and keeps one entry per CDR3 protein. The sample consists of more than 550,000 distinct CDR3 sequences, 17% of them appearing once. Absent ophthalmopathy progression within 18 months defined stable Graves' hyperthyroidism. Diagnosing involved the use of clinical symptoms, serum thyroxine and TRAb, thyroid ultrasound and orbital computed tomography. Fresh peripheral blood, roughly 10 ml, was the source of the PBMCs.

The receptor comes from a man between 45 and 60 years old with Graves' hyperthyroidism. Specimen: blood. The chain links TRBV20-1 to TRBJ1-5; D not resolved. DNA of the CDR3: TGCAGTGCTAGATCGGGGTACGGCAATCAGCCCCAGCATTTT. It translates to CSARSGYGNQPQHF.